These 25 T cell receptor beta chains were all obtained from the same sample, sequenced in a study of T cell responses to AZD1222 COVID-19 vaccine. Profiling relied on immunoSEQ multiplex PCR, and the TCRdb table lists in-frame clones only, not all of them. The repertoire holds about 100,000 clones, about 88% seen once, with 1.8% in the top ten. Sequences were derived from peripheral blood, sampled on day 0 of AZD1222 vaccination. The receptor set was obtained from an adult in good health.

The rearrangement joins TRBV7-9 to TRBJ1-2, with 11 bases that match TRBD1. Germline CDR1 reads SEHNR; CDR2 reads FQNEAQ (reference sequence). V was clipped by 4 bases and J by 8 bases; unmatched bases: 6. The CDR3 is made up of 14 amino acids. CDR3: CASSSGQGARGYTF. The CDR3 DNA is TGTGCCAGCAGCTCAGGACAGGGGGCGCGAGGCTACACCTTC.

The chain is built from TRBV3-1 (or the pseudogene TRBV3-2) and TRBJ2-2; the D is unclear. The CDR3 is 16 amino acids. Germline V gives CDR1 LGHDT, CDR2 YNNKEL (reference sequence). V lost 0 bases to trimming and J lost 3 bases, with 11 bases between them. The DNA for the CDR3 is TGTGCCAGCAGCCAAGACTGGGGAAGGGACACCGGGGAGCTGTTTTTT. Translating it yields CASSQDWGRDTGELFF.

The V gene is TRBV7-3, the J gene TRBJ2-7; 10 bases are shared with TRBD1. This CDR3 is built from 16 residues. Germline trimming cut 5 bases from V and 6 bases from J; bases unmatched to any gene: 13. Germline CDR1 is SGHTA and CDR2 is FQGTGA. Here the CDR3 DNA reads TGTGCCAGCAGCCTTGAATCCGGGACAGGGGCAATCGAGCAGTACTTC. Residues: CASSLESGTGAIEQYF. The full variable domain, in which reference TRBV7-3 and TRBJ2-7 provide the parts outside the CDR3, is GAGVSQTPSNKVTEKGKYVELRCDPISGHTALYWYRQSLGQGPEFLIYFQGTGAADDSGLPNDRFFAVRPEGSVSTLKIQRTERGDSAVYLCASSLESGTGAIEQYFGPGTRLTVT.

This chain's CDR3 is CASRGQGEAFF. In nucleotides, the CDR3 is TGTGCCAGCAGGGGACAGGGTGAAGCTTTCTTT. The chain links TRBV6-6 to TRBJ1-1, with 9 bases lining up with TRBD1. V lost 6 bases to trimming and J lost 7 bases; unmatched junction nucleotides: 0. The germline V gene has CDR1 MNHNY and CDR2 SVGAGI (reference sequence). CDR3 length: 11 amino acids.

This chain uses TRBV24-1 with TRBJ2-3, with a possible D match to TRBD1 (6 bases). CDR1 is KGHDR, CDR2 SFDVKD, per germline. The CDR3 is 14 amino acids. Between the trimmed V and J ends, which lost 4 bases and 2 bases, there was a span of 9 bases. DNA for the CDR3: TGTGCCACCAGTGAAACAGGGTTCACAGATACGCAGTATTTT. It specifies CATSETGFTDTQYF.

The chain combines TRBV6-2 or TRBV6-3 with TRBJ2-5; TRBD1 or TRBD2 may be the D gene (5 bases each). The V end lost 2 bases, the J end lost 5 bases, and 12 bases lay between the germline ends. The germline V gene encodes CDR1 MNHEY and CDR2 SVGEGT. CDR3 length: 14 residues. Written as DNA, the CDR3 is TGTGCCAGCAGTTACCCCGGGGCGTTCGAGACCCAGTACTTC. It is translated as CASSYPGAFETQYF.

This rearrangement joins TRBV23-1 to TRBJ2-1, with a tentative D call TRBD1 (5 bases). TRBV23-1 is an ORF, with its function uncertain. The V gene lost 0 bases and the J gene lost 3 bases, with 12 bases spanning the gap. There are 16 residues in the CDR3. In nucleotides, the CDR3 is TGCGCCAGCAGTCAATCAGGGCAGGGTTACTACAATGAGCAGTTCTTC. Encoded protein: CASSQSGQGYYNEQFF.

This clone was detected only once. The CDR3 loop is CASSQSGPASLDEQFF. CDR3 nucleotides: TGTGCCAGCAGTCAATCGGGACCAGCCTCATTGGATGAGCAGTTCTTC. The genes are TRBV4-2 and TRBJ2-1; D may match TRBD1 or TRBD2 (5 bases each). Deletions cut 6 bases from V and 8 bases from J, with 23 bases between. The CDR3 is 16 amino acids. Germline V gene lookup returns CDR1 LGHNA and CDR2 YNFKEQ.

V gene TRBV2 combines with J gene TRBJ2-3; D ambiguous. CDR1 is SNHLY, CDR2 FYNNEI, per germline. CDR3 length: 16 residues. Trimming pared 6 bases from V and 0 bases from J, leaving 16 bases between. CDR3 coding DNA: TGTGCCAGCAGGAACAGCCCGGGCAGGAGCACAGATACGCAGTATTTT. Translation: CASRNSPGRSTDTQYF.

The rearrangement uses TRBV9 and TRBJ2-1, with 10 bases fitting TRBD1. The CDR3 extends over 15 amino acids. V was clipped by 0 bases and J by 7 bases; unmatched bases: 4. CDR1 SGDLS and CDR2 YYNGEE come from the germline V gene. CDR3 loop: CASSVDGQGVNEQFF. The CDR3, as DNA: TGTGCCAGCAGCGTAGACGGACAGGGGGTAAATGAGCAGTTCTTC.

The gene calls are TRBV7-2 and TRBJ2-2; 11 bases are shared with TRBD2. The CDR3 is 17 residues long. V shed 3 bases and J 5 bases; nucleotides not matched to a gene: 8. Germline V gene sequence: CDR1 SGHTA, CDR2 FQGNSA. This CDR3 reads CASSLMTSGKETGELFF. CDR3 nucleotide sequence: TGTGCCAGCAGCTTGATGACTAGCGGGAAAGAAACCGGGGAGCTGTTTTTT.

This clone was recorded a few times. The chain has TRBV6-5 and TRBJ2-7; the D gene is possibly TRBD1 (5 bases). The ends were cut back, 2 bases at V and 0 bases at J, with 11 bases in the middle. Germline lookup yields CDR1 MNHEY and CDR2 SVGAGI. This CDR3 comprises 15 residues. The CDR3 DNA follows: TGTGCCAGCAGTTACGGCAGGGTTAGCTCCTACGAGCAGTACTTC. Its protein is CASSYGRVSSYEQYF.

The V call is TRBV30, the J call TRBJ2-7, with unresolved D. Germline V gives CDR1 GTSNPN, CDR2 SVGIG (reference sequence). This CDR3 has 12 residues. Trimming left V 0 bases short and J 1 base short, with 4 bases between. The CDR3 loop is CAWSVVSYEQYF. The CDR3 nucleotides read TGTGCCTGGAGTGTAGTATCCTACGAGCAGTACTTC.

V and J are TRBV5-1 and TRBJ2-5; TRBD2 agrees at 11 bases. Losses at the gene ends were 4 bases for V and 3 bases for J; bases not matched to a gene: 8. Germline V lookup: CDR1 SGHRS, CDR2 YFSETQ. The CDR3 is 16 residues long. The CDR3: CASSRISGREKETQYF. CDR3 bases: TGCGCCAGCAGCAGGATTAGCGGGAGGGAGAAAGAGACCCAGTACTTC.

This clone was detected a few times. The gene calls are TRBV30 and TRBJ2-7; D remains unclear. Germline V lookup: CDR1 GTSNPN, CDR2 SVGIG (reference sequence). The CDR3 sequence is 11 residues long. V was cut by 0 bases and J by 2 bases, with 2 bases left in between. This CDR3 reads CAWSVAYEQYF. In nucleotides, the CDR3 is TGTGCCTGGAGTGTCGCCTACGAGCAGTACTTC.

This chain joins TRBV4-1 and TRBJ1-5; weak D call: TRBD1 (5 bases). Germline lookup yields CDR1 MGHRA and CDR2 YSYEKL. There are 18 residues in the CDR3. V lost 0 bases and J lost 3, with 18 bases in between. DNA of the CDR3: TGCGCCAGCAGCCAAGATTCTGGGGGAAGGGTTCTCAATCAGCCCCAGCATTTT. It codes for CASSQDSGGRVLNQPQHF.

The chain carries TRBV4-1 and TRBJ1-5, with 10 positions matching TRBD1. This CDR3 has 13 residues. Germline CDR1 reads MGHRA; CDR2 reads YSYEKL. V gave up 4 bases and J gave up 10 bases; unmatched junction bases: 4. The CDR3 region has the DNA TGCGCCAGCAGCCTGACAGGGGGCGGACCCCAGCATTTT. Amino acids: CASSLTGGGPQHF.

The CDR3 DNA sequence: TGTGCCAGCAGAGGCCCCACTAAAGAGGTGGGGAACTACGAGCAGTACTTC. This translates into CASRGPTKEVGNYEQYF. The V call is TRBV2, the J call TRBJ2-7; D is undetermined. Deletions cut 6 bases from V and 3 bases from J, with 24 bases between. The CDR3 loop spans 17 amino acids. The germline gives CDR1 SNHLY, CDR2 FYNNEI.

The gene calls are TRBV3-1 (or the pseudogene TRBV3-2) and TRBJ1-2, with 10 bases matching TRBD1. Germline values: CDR1 LGHDT, CDR2 YNNKEL (reference sequence). The CDR3 is 13 residues long. V lost 3 bases and J lost 6; bases outside the gene matches: 1. The chain's CDR3 is CASSQGQGHGYTF. CDR3 DNA: TGTGCCAGCAGCCAGGGACAGGGGCATGGCTACACCTTC.

The chain is built from TRBV4-2 and TRBJ1-6; 7 bases fit TRBD1. The CDR3 spans 14 residues. The junction had 7 bases not matched to a gene; V was cut back by 7 bases and J by 7 bases. CDR1 and CDR2 from the germline V gene are LGHNA and YNFKEQ. The CDR3 DNA is TGTGCCAGCACTATGGACAGGCGGAATTCACCCCTCCACTTT. It specifies CASTMDRRNSPLHF.

V is TRBV19 and J is TRBJ1-5; a weak D match, TRBD1 (5 bases). The germline V and J ends were trimmed by 3 bases and 10 bases, with 22 bases remaining between them. Germline V gives CDR1 LNHDA, CDR2 SQIVND (reference sequence). The CDR3 runs 16 residues. CDR3 DNA: TGTGCCAGTAGTATCACAGTTGGGACGAGTTCGTACCCCCAGCATTTT. Amino acids: CASSITVGTSSYPQHF.

This chain links TRBV5-1 with TRBJ2-5; D is unclear. The CDR3 loop spans 13 amino acids. Per germline, CDR1 SGHRS and CDR2 YFSETQ. V gave up 5 bases and J gave up 4 bases, with 12 bases separating them. The CDR3 DNA follows: TGCGCCAGCAGGTTCCGTCCGGGAGAGACCCAGTACTTC. This encodes CASRFRPGETQYF.

The chain combines TRBV12-5 with TRBJ2-3; unclear D gene. The V gene's germline CDR1 is LGHNT and CDR2 FRNRAP. V was trimmed by 6 bases and J by 3 bases, leaving 13 bases between them. The CDR3 covers 14 residues. The CDR3 sequence: CASGLLALTDTQYF. The CDR3 nucleotides read TGTGCTAGTGGCCTGCTGGCGCTAACAGATACGCAGTATTTT. Based on the CDR3 plus reference TRBV12-5 and TRBJ2-3, the full variable domain is DARVTQTPRHKVTEMGQEVTMRCQPILGHNTVFWYRQTMMQGLELLAYFRNRAPLDDSGMPKDRFSAEMPDATLATLKIQPSEPRDSAVYFCASGLLALTDTQYFGPGTRLTVL.

This chain uses TRBV4-2 with TRBJ2-6; D tentatively reads TRBD1 or TRBD2 (6 bases each). This CDR3 region has 16 residues. V lost 1 base, J lost 1 base, and 8 bases lay in between. CDR1 and CDR2 from the germline V gene are LGHNA and YNFKEQ. The CDR3 DNA follows: TGTGCCAGCAGCCAAGTAGGGGGGTCTGGGGCCAACGTCCTGACTTTC. It yields the protein CASSQVGGSGANVLTF.

The chain employs TRBV5-4 and TRBJ1-2, with D possibly TRBD1 on 5 matching bases. The CDR3 runs to 14 residues. V dropped 4 bases and J dropped 2 bases, with 12 bases sitting between them. The germline gives CDR1 SGHNT, CDR2 YYREEE (reference sequence). The CDR3 loop reads CASSRPGRNYGYTF. In nucleotides, the CDR3 is TGTGCCAGCAGCCGTCCGGGACGGAACTATGGCTACACCTTC.